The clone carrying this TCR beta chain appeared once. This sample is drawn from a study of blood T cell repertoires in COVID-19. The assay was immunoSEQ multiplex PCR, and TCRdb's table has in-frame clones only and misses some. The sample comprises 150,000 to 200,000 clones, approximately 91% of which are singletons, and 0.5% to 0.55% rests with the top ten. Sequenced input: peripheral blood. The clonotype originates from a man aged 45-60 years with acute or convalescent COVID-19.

The CDR3 bases are TGTGCCAGCAGTTCGGCAGGGTGGGGCTACACCTTC. Its protein product is CASSSAGWGYTF. The chain carries TRBV27 and TRBJ1-2, with D perhaps matching TRBD1 (5 bases). Germline-derived CDR1 and CDR2 are MNHEY and SMNVEV (reference sequence). This CDR3 contains 12 residues. V was cut by 4 bases and J by 8 bases, with 11 bases left in between.